The clone carrying this T cell receptor beta chain was observed at least ten times. Its target is not known. The CDR3 sequence is 13 residues long. Germline assignment: CDR1 MNHNS and CDR2 SASEGT. Trimming took off 6 bases at V and 7 bases at J, with 10 bases between the two ends. Libraries of TCR beta came from iRepertoire HTBI primers plus Arm-PCR of CDR3 regions. One entry per CDR3 protein results from TCRdb running MiXCR on the multiplex PCR reads. Of 700,000 or so distinct CDR3 sequences in the sample, 25% to 35% were seen once. This specimen comes from a study of regulatory T cells in long-lasting Graves disease. Study information: Persistence in Graves' disease denoted antithyroid drug use beyond 5 years alongside positive TSH receptor antibodies.

Regarding time point: persistent/refractory GD, antithyroid drugs over 5 years with positive TRAb. PBMC RNA was the source of the TCR library. Whole-study findings and limits: Persistent disease preferred TRBV28, TRBJ1-2 and TRBJ2-5; new disease, TRBV20-1 and TRBJ2-1.

The specimen was peripheral blood mononuclear cells (PBMCs), collected when the disease was refractory, from a patient treated with antithyroid drugs. The sequence was collected from a female donor with Graves disease. The chain employs TRBV6-1 and TRBJ1-6, with D perhaps matching TRBD1 (5 bases). CDR3 protein: CASRTKGNSPLHF. The CDR3 DNA follows: TGTGCCAGCAGGACAAAGGGGAATTCACCCCTCCACTTT.